A selection of T cell receptor beta chains follows, all from one sample in a study of blood T cell repertoires in COVID-19. Sequencing was performed with immunoSEQ multiplex PCR; in TCRdb, only in-frame clones are kept and a portion is missing. The sample includes about 350,000 clones, around 87% seen only once; the top ten take roughly 6.3%. Sequences were obtained from peripheral blood. The receptors come from a woman in her 50s with COVID-19, enrolled during active disease. CDR3s include the opening cysteine and the closing phenylalanine or tryptophan. A D gene is named only where the DNA matches it firmly. A clone size is listed for some rows: how often the clone was seen (once, few, many), or a class if it is expanded.

v_call	j_call	d_call	clone_size	cdr3_aa	cdr3_nt
TRBV30	TRBJ2-5	NA	NA	CAWSAAAAKGSQYF	TGTGCCTGGAGTGCTGCGGCGGCTAAGGGGTCCCAGTACTTC
TRBV2	TRBJ2-1	NA	NA	CASSPGQSEQFF	TGTGCCAGCAGCCCGGGACAATCGGAGCAGTTCTTC
TRBV30	TRBJ2-3	NA	NA	CAWSRLAAHTDTQYF	TGTGCCTGGAGTCGGTTAGCGGCTCACACAGATACGCAGTATTTT
TRBV3-1/TRBV3-2	TRBJ2-7	TRBD2	NA	CASSQTRLAEQYF	TGTGCCAGCAGCCAAACCCGACTAGCCGAGCAGTACTTC
TRBV6-5	TRBJ1-1	NA	NA	CASSFSGGNTEAFF	TGTGCCAGCAGTTTTTCGGGGGGGAACACTGAAGCTTTCTTT
TRBV27	TRBJ2-7	NA	once	CASAREGLAYEQYF	TGTGCCAGCGCCCGGGAAGGCCTAGCCTACGAGCAGTACTTC
TRBV2	TRBJ1-2	NA	NA	CASSARTDNYGYTF	TGTGCCAGCAGTGCGCGGACAGACAACTATGGCTACACCTTC
TRBV9	TRBJ1-6	TRBD1	NA	CASSVVPSGTGNSPLHF	TGTGCCAGCAGCGTAGTGCCGTCTGGGACAGGGAATTCACCCCTCCACTTT
TRBV6-2/TRBV6-3	TRBJ1-1	NA	NA	CASSYVSSNTEAFF	TGTGCCAGCAGTTACGTCAGTTCGAACACTGAAGCTTTCTTT
TRBV3-1/TRBV3-2	TRBJ1-1	TRBD1	NA	CASSQEQGIGTEAFF	TGTGCCAGCAGCCAAGAACAGGGGATTGGGACTGAAGCTTTCTTT
TRBV5-8	TRBJ1-4	NA	NA	CASSLTQGEKLFF	TGTGCCAGCAGCTTGACACAGGGCGAAAAACTGTTTTTT
TRBV19	TRBJ2-3	TRBD2	once	CASTGTSGRAPDTQYF	TGTGCCAGTACAGGGACTAGCGGGAGGGCGCCAGATACGCAGTATTTT
TRBV10-3	TRBJ2-7	TRBD2	few	CAIGGSGGGEQYF	TGTGCCATCGGAGGCTCGGGAGGAGGGGAGCAGTACTTC
TRBV5-5	TRBJ2-1	TRBD2	NA	CASSSVAGGVNEQFF	TGTGCCAGCAGCTCAGTAGCGGGAGGGGTCAATGAGCAGTTCTTC
TRBV11-2	TRBJ1-1	NA	few	CASSLGRMNTEAFF	TGTGCCAGCAGCTTAGGCAGGATGAACACTGAAGCTTTCTTT
TRBV13	TRBJ1-6	NA	once	CASSLTSGAYNSPLHF	TGTGCCAGCAGCTTAACGTCAGGGGCATATAATTCACCCCTCCACTTT
TRBV6-2/TRBV6-3	TRBJ2-7	TRBD1	NA	CASSYRVGTARSYEQYF	TGTGCCAGCAGTTATCGTGTCGGGACAGCGCGATCCTACGAGCAGTACTTC
TRBV4-2	TRBJ2-7	TRBD2	NA	CASSQEFASGGVYEQYF	TGTGCCAGCAGCCAAGAATTCGCTAGCGGAGGAGTCTACGAGCAGTACTTC
TRBV11-3	TRBJ2-1	NA	NA	CASRLQAYNEQFF	TGTGCCAGCAGACTACAGGCCTACAATGAGCAGTTCTTC
TRBV7-2	TRBJ1-1	NA	NA	CASSFFKGQTEAFF	TGTGCCAGCAGCTTCTTCAAGGGGCAAACTGAAGCTTTCTTT
TRBV27	TRBJ2-7	TRBD2	once	CASSLSPPSSGRWLEQYF	TGTGCCAGCAGTTTATCACCCCCCTCTAGCGGGAGGTGGCTCGAGCAGTACTTC